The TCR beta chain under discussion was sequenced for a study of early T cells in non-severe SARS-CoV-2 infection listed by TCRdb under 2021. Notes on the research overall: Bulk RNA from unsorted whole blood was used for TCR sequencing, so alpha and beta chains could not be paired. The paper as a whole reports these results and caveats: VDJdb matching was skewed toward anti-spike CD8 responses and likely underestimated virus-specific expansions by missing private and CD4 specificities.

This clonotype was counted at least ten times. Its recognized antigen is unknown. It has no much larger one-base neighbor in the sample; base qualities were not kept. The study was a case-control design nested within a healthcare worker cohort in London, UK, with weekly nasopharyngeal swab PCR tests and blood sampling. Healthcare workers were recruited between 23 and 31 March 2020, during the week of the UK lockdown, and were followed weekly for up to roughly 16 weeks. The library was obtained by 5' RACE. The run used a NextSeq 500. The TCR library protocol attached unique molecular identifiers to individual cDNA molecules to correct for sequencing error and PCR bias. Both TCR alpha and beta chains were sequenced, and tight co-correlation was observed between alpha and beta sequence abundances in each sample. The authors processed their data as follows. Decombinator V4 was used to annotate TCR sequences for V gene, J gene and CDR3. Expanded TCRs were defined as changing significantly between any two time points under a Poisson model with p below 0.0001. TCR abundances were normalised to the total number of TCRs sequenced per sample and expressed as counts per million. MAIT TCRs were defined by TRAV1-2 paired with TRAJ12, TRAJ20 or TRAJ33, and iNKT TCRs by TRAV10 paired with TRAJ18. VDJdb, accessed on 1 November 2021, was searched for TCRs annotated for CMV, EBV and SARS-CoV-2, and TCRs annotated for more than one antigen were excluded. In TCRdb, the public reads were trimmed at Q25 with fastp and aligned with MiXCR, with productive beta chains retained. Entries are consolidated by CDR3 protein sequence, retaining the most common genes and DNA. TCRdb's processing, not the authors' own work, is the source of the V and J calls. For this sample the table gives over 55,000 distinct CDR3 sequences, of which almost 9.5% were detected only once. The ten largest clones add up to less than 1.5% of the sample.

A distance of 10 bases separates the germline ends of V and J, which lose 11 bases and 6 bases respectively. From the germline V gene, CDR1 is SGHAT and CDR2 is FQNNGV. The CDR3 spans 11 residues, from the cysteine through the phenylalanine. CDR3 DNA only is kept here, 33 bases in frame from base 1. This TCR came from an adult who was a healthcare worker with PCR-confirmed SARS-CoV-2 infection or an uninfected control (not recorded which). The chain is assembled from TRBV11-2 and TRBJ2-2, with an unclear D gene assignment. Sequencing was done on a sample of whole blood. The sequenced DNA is TGTGCCCAAAGGAATGCCGGGGAGCTGTTTTTT. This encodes CAQRNAGELFF. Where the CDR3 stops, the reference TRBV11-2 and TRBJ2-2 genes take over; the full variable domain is EAGVAQSPRYKIIEKRQSVAFWCNPISGHATLYWYQQILGQGPKLLIQFQNNGVVDDSQLPKDRFSAERLKGVDSTLKIQPAKLEDSAVYLCAQRNAGELFFGEGSRLTVL.